This TCR beta chain derives from a study of a mutant IDH1 vaccine in newly diagnosed glioma. In the study overall: Vaccinations were initiated 4-6 weeks following radiotherapy alone, or were given together with temozolomide cycles. Earlier therapy was either radiotherapy, temozolomide, or both, and most got both. Overall study findings and caveats: Shifts in the top peripheral T cell clonotypes seemed unrelated to pseudoprogression.

Germline values: CDR1 LNHDA, CDR2 SQIVND (reference sequence). Deletions cut 5 bases from V and 0 bases from J, with 17 bases between. The CDR3 is 17 amino acids. Profiling relied on immunoSEQ multiplex PCR, and the TCRdb table lists in-frame clones only, not all of them. The sample contains some 130,000 clones, 80% of which appear only once. Indicated time point: week 11, during vaccination. Topical imiquimod accompanied each vaccine dose, which consisted of 300 ug of mutant IDH1 20-mer peptide. Points on this clone: Its matching antigen is unknown.

The sample was PBMCs, taken from a glioma patient whose treatment included an IDH1 peptide vaccine. This receptor was taken from a man aged 40-49 years with glioma. The rearrangement uses TRBV19 and TRBJ1-3; D gene unclear. DNA of the CDR3: TGTGCCAGTAGTCCGTCCCCTTCTGGGGTCTCTGGAAACACCATATATTTT. Translating gives CASSPSPSGVSGNTIYF.